The clone carrying this TCR beta chain was counted a few times. The target antigen is unknown. This CDR3 is built from 16 residues. Trimming removed 7 bases from V and 0 bases from J, with 16 bases in between. Germline V gene sequence: CDR1 MDHEN, CDR2 SYDVKM. The sample originates from a study of cytomegalovirus exposure and HLA in healthy donors. Primers included in the PCR were 60 Vbeta and 13 Jbeta primers. Profiling relied on immunoSEQ multiplex PCR, and the TCRdb table lists in-frame clones only, not all of them. This sample carries under 150,000 clones, roughly a tenth of them seen once, and the ten largest clones take 1.5% to 2%. Study results and caveats: Some TCR beta chains (over 150 of them) were listed as cytomegalovirus-associated.

This rearrangement joins TRBV28 to TRBJ1-5; possibly TRBD1 for D (5 bases). Sequenced: PBMCs. The clonotype was recovered from a male donor in good health and CMV-seronegative. The CDR3 protein is CASMRGGSYSNQPQHF. As DNA, the CDR3 is TGTGCCAGCATGCGGGGGGGGTCATATAGCAATCAGCCCCAGCATTTT.